These 32 T cell receptor beta chains share one sample of origin, sequenced in a study of Ad26.COV2.S vaccination and SARS-CoV-2 variants. Measured with immunoSEQ multiplex PCR; TCRdb has only the in-frame clones, and not every one. The data contain around 450,000 clones, 75% to 95% of them singletons. The treatment: 15 to 20 received Ad26.COV2.S at low or high dose, single or two shots; a few received placebo; per-sample allocation not given. Sampling was performed 63 days after the first vaccine or placebo injection. The material sequenced was peripheral blood, taken in a trial of Ad26.COV2.S vaccine versus placebo. These receptors were collected from a person aged 18-65 years who received the Ad26.COV2.S COVID-19 vaccine or a placebo.

This clone was detected only once. The chain combines TRBV5-1 with TRBJ1-1; D is perhaps TRBD1 (6 bases). The CDR3 is made up of 17 amino acids. From germline, CDR1 is SGHRS and CDR2 YFSETQ. The ends were cut back, 2 bases at V and 1 base at J, with 18 bases in the middle. The CDR3 loop is CASSLIILGTPNTEAFF. The CDR3 DNA follows: TGCGCCAGCAGCTTAATAATTTTAGGGACACCGAACACTGAAGCTTTCTTT.

The CDR3 loop reads CASSGDRFKETQYF. CDR3 sequence (DNA): TGTGCCAGCAGTGGGGACAGATTTAAAGAGACCCAGTACTTC. The chain carries TRBV25-1 and TRBJ2-5; 7 bases map to TRBD1. The junction had 5 bases not matched to a gene; V was cut back by 4 bases and J by 3 bases. Germline V lookup: CDR1 MGHDK, CDR2 SYGVNS. CDR3 length equals 14 residues. Based on the CDR3 plus reference TRBV25-1 and TRBJ2-5, the full variable domain is EADIYQTPRYLVIGTGKKITLECSQTMGHDKMYWYQQDPGMELHLIHYSYGVNSTEKGDLSSESTVSRIRTEHFPLTLESARPSHTSQYLCASSGDRFKETQYFGPGTRLLVL.

The chain links TRBV5-1 to TRBJ1-1; D gene unclear. V shed 3 bases and J shed 1 base, with 10 bases lying between them. Germline assignment: CDR1 SGHRS and CDR2 YFSETQ. The CDR3 consists of 14 residues. This CDR3 is CASSSGDANTEAFF. CDR3 DNA sequence: TGCGCCAGCAGCTCGGGCGACGCGAACACTGAAGCTTTCTTT.

V is TRBV5-6 and J is TRBJ1-2; no clear D gene. The germline V gene has CDR1 SGHDT and CDR2 YYEEEE. The CDR3 has 12 amino acids. V gave up 1 base and J gave up 7 bases, with 8 bases separating them. The CDR3 DNA reads as TGTGCCAGCAGCTTGTGGGAGGGTGGCTACACCTTC. It translates to CASSLWEGGYTF.

CDR3 nucleotides: TGTGCCAGCAGTGAATGGCAGGGGACCTATGGCTACACCTTC. Translated: CASSEWQGTYGYTF. V usage is TRBV25-1 and J usage is TRBJ1-2, with D tentatively TRBD1 (6 bases). Germline V gene sequence: CDR1 MGHDK, CDR2 SYGVNS. Trimming cost V 1 base and J 4 bases, with 10 bases left between them. The length of the CDR3 is 14 residues.

This clone turned up a few times. The CDR3 DNA follows: TGTGCCAGCAGCCGCTCAGGGGGAATGGGAGCTTTCTTT. This gives the protein CASSRSGGMGAFF. V is TRBV7-9 and J is TRBJ1-1; 7 bases line up with TRBD1. The CDR3 consists of 13 residues. Germline trimming cut 5 bases from V and 10 bases from J; bases unmatched to any gene: 10. Per the germline V gene, CDR1 is SEHNR and CDR2 is FQNEAQ (reference sequence).

This sequence joins TRBV3-1 (or the pseudogene TRBV3-2) and TRBJ1-2, with D tentatively TRBD1 (5 bases). The CDR3 consists of 15 residues. The V and J ends lost 0 bases and 5 bases respectively, with 13 bases between them. The germline V gene has CDR1 LGHDT and CDR2 YNNKEL (reference sequence). CDR3 nucleotides: TGTGCCAGCAGCCAAGAAACAGGTCCGGCTTATGGCTACACCTTC. Its translation is CASSQETGPAYGYTF.

This clone was detected a few times. This chain links TRBV7-2 with TRBJ1-5; no firm D call. The germline CDR1 and CDR2 sequences are SGHTA and FQGNSA. This CDR3 is built from 12 residues. V lost 1 base and J lost 5, with 3 bases in between. CDR3 in DNA: TGTGCCAGCAGCTTAGATGATCAGCCCCAGCATTTT. Protein sequence: CASSLDDQPQHF. Variable domain in full (rest from reference TRBV7-2 and TRBJ1-5): GAGVSQSPSNKVTEKGKDVELRCDPISGHTALYWYRQSLGQGLEFLIYFQGNSAPDKSGLPSDRFSAERTGGSVSTLTIQRTQQEDSAVYLCASSLDDQPQHFGDGTRLSIL.

DNA for the CDR3: TGTGCCAGCAGTTTCTCCTCCACGTTACGACGAGGCTACACCTTC. This gives the protein CASSFSSTLRRGYTF. The gene calls are TRBV28 and TRBJ1-2; no clear D gene. This CDR3 region has 15 residues. The germline V and J ends were trimmed by 3 bases and 8 bases, with 19 bases remaining between them. The V gene's germline CDR1 is MDHEN and CDR2 SYDVKM.

The rearrangement uses TRBV6-5 and TRBJ1-5; D unclear. V lost 0 bases and J lost 7, with 7 bases in between. The CDR3 has 13 residues. Germline lookup yields CDR1 MNHEY and CDR2 SVGAGI. The CDR3 sequence: CASSYSRAQPQHF. CDR3 DNA: TGTGCCAGCAGTTACTCCCGGGCACAGCCCCAGCATTTT.

This sequence joins TRBV21-1 and TRBJ2-5; the DNA was not used to check the table's D call, TRBD1. TRBV21-1 is an annotated pseudogene. The CDR3 is 21 residues long. DNA of the CDR3: TGTGCCAGCTGCAGGGCCTCACAGCAAACGCACAGGTTGGACCCACTAGAGACCCAGTACTTC. This encodes CASCRASQQTHRLDPLETQYF.

V and J are TRBV21-1 and TRBJ1-2. TRBV21-1 is a known pseudogene. The CDR3 is made up of 11 amino acids. CDR3: CASPVPCGYTF. For the CDR3, the DNA is TGTGCCAGCCCGGTCCCCTGTGGCTACACCTTC.

This clone was observed a single time. The CDR3 spells CASSQAPGGLYEQFF. CDR3 nucleotides: TGCGCCAGCAGCCAAGCCCCGGGCGGGTTATATGAGCAGTTCTTC. The genes are TRBV4-1 and TRBJ2-1, with a possible D match to TRBD2 (5 bases). The CDR3 consists of 15 residues. Germline V gene data show CDR1 as MGHRA and CDR2 as YSYEKL. Trimming left V 1 base short and J 8 bases short, with 15 bases between.

The chain is built from TRBV5-1 and TRBJ1-1, with 7 bases aligning to TRBD1. The CDR3 extends over 12 amino acids. Germline assignment: CDR1 SGHRS and CDR2 YFSETQ. V gave up 4 bases and J gave up 6 bases; unmatched junction bases: 3. The CDR3 DNA follows: TGCGCCAGCAGCAGGGGGCTCGCTGAAGCTTTCTTT. It translates to CASSRGLAEAFF.

This chain uses TRBV19 with TRBJ2-3, with D perhaps being TRBD1 or TRBD2 (5 bases each). V gave up 6 bases and J gave up 1 base, with 11 bases separating them. The CDR3 spans 14 residues. Germline V lookup: CDR1 LNHDA, CDR2 SQIVND (reference sequence). CDR3 amino acids: CASRGRWGTDTQYF. CDR3 DNA: TGTGCCAGTAGGGGACGTTGGGGCACAGATACGCAGTATTTT.

The chain links TRBV7-9 to TRBJ1-2, with 11 positions matching TRBD1. CDR3 size: 18 residues. The V gene end was trimmed by 3 bases and the J gene end by 0 bases; junction bases not matched to a gene: 9. CDR1 SEHNR and CDR2 FQNEAQ come from the germline V gene (reference sequence). The CDR3 is CASSFVDRGRLSNYGYTF. In nucleotides, the CDR3 is TGTGCCAGCAGCTTTGTGGACAGGGGGCGACTCTCTAACTATGGCTACACCTTC. The variable domain in full, with the rest retrieved from reference TRBV7-9 and TRBJ1-2, is DTGVSQNPRHKITKRGQNVTFRCDPISEHNRLYWYRQTLGQGPEFLTYFQNEAQLEKSRLLSDRFSAERPKGSFSTLEIQRTEQGDSAMYLCASSFVDRGRLSNYGYTFGSGTRLTVV.

The rearrangement links TRBV20-1 to TRBJ1-1; maybe TRBD1 (5 bases). This CDR3 has 11 amino acids. Germline values: CDR1 DFQATT, CDR2 SNEGSKA (reference sequence). V shed 5 bases and J shed 8 bases, with 12 bases lying between them. The CDR3 reads CSAWGAQEAFF. The DNA of the CDR3 is TGCAGTGCTTGGGGCGCCCAGGAAGCTTTCTTT.

The J gene is TRBJ2-7, the V gene TRBV7-2; the match to TRBD1 covers 8 bases. The CDR3 runs 15 residues. V shed 1 base and J 2 bases; nucleotides not matched to a gene: 4. CDR1 SGHTA and CDR2 FQGNSA come from the germline V gene. The CDR3 reads CASSLDRGSTYEQYF. CDR3 nucleotide sequence: TGTGCCAGCAGCTTAGACAGGGGGTCAACCTACGAGCAGTACTTC.

CDR3 sequence: CASSLTRGEQYF. CDR3 nucleotides: TGTGCCAGCAGCCTCACTCGGGGCGAGCAGTACTTC. The chain has TRBV3-1 (or the pseudogene TRBV3-2) and TRBJ2-7; perhaps TRBD2 as D (5 bases). CDR1 is LGHDT and CDR2 is YNNKEL in the germline V gene (reference sequence). V shed 4 bases and J shed 6 bases, with 10 bases lying between them. This CDR3 comprises 12 residues.

As concerns this clone: The same CDR3 arises from other DNA sequences in this sample as well. The chain carries TRBV5-1 and TRBJ2-5; 8 positions agree with TRBD1. This CDR3 comprises 14 residues. With 0 bases clipped from V and 4 bases from J, the junction kept 2 bases outside the gene matches. Germline V lookup: CDR1 SGHRS, CDR2 YFSETQ. CDR3 sequence (DNA): TGCGCCAGCAGCTTGGGCAGGGGGCGAGAGACCCAGTACTTC. Residues: CASSLGRGRETQYF. Full variable domain (missing parts from reference TRBV5-1 and TRBJ2-5): KAGVTQTPRYLIKTRGQQVTLSCSPISGHRSVSWYQQTPGQGLQFLFEYFSETQRNKGNFPGRFSGRQFSNSRSEMNVSTLELGDSALYLCASSLGRGRETQYFGPGTRLLVL.

The CDR3 DNA reads as TGTGCCATCGGGACTAGCGGGACCGTCGAGCAGTACTTC. This translates into CAIGTSGTVEQYF. The gene calls are TRBV10-3 and TRBJ2-7; 13 bases agree with TRBD2. This CDR3 has 13 residues. Per germline, CDR1 ENHRY and CDR2 SYGVKD. With 8 bases clipped from V and 6 bases from J, the junction kept 4 bases outside the gene matches.

The chain couples TRBV27 to TRBJ1-6; D unresolved. V lost 5 bases and J 6 bases, leaving 17 bases between the germline ends. The CDR3 loop spans 16 amino acids. CDR1 is MNHEY and CDR2 is SMNVEV in the germline V gene (reference sequence). The CDR3 loop reads CASSPTLERLNSPLHF. The CDR3 region has the DNA TGTGCCAGCAGTCCGACCTTGGAGAGACTTAATTCACCCCTCCACTTT.

V is TRBV28 and J is TRBJ1-1, with TRBD1 matching over 7 bases. V shed 6 bases, J shed 3 bases, and the junction held 10 bases outside the gene matches. CDR3 length: 15 residues. Germline CDR1 MDHEN, CDR2 SYDVKM. CDR3 DNA sequence: TGTGCCAGCAGACCCACAGGGGCCATCGACACTGAAGCTTTCTTT. Residues: CASRPTGAIDTEAFF.

This chain uses TRBV7-2 with TRBJ1-2, with D hard to call. There are 14 residues in the CDR3. V lost 2 bases and J lost 2, with 9 bases in between. Germline loops: CDR1 SGHTA, CDR2 FQGNSA. CDR3 residues: CASSLSAENYGYTF. The CDR3 bases are TGTGCCAGCAGCTTATCGGCAGAGAACTATGGCTACACCTTC.

This clone was seen a single time. The rearrangement links TRBV25-1 to TRBJ2-3; D not certain. The CDR3 has 16 amino acids. Germline lookup yields CDR1 MGHDK and CDR2 SYGVNS. V lost 1 base, J lost 2 bases, and 13 bases lay in between. CDR3 amino acids: CASSESKGFFTDTQYF. DNA for the CDR3: TGTGCCAGCAGTGAATCTAAGGGCTTCTTCACAGATACGCAGTATTTT.

The chain has TRBV29-1 and TRBJ2-2; 7 bases agree with TRBD1. With 4 bases clipped from V and 7 bases from J, the junction kept 15 bases outside the gene matches. Germline V lookup: CDR1 SQVTM, CDR2 ANQGSEA. The CDR3 has 16 amino acids. CDR3 in DNA: TGCAGCGTTGGTGGTTCGGGGACAGCTAGGCACGGGGAGCTGTTTTTT. This codes for CSVGGSGTARHGELFF.

The chain joins TRBV5-1 to TRBJ2-1; no clear D. There are 13 residues in the CDR3. Germline V CDR1 and CDR2: SGHRS, YFSETQ. V was shortened by 3 bases and J by 5 bases, with 9 bases between the two germline ends. In nucleotides, the CDR3 is TGCGCCAGCAGCTACCTGAAGGACAATGAGCAGTTCTTC. This sequence encodes CASSYLKDNEQFF.

J is TRBJ2-7 and V is TRBV28; 11 positions agree with TRBD2. Trimming took 5 bases from V and 5 from J; bases not matched to a gene: 11. The length of the CDR3 is 16 residues. Germline V gene lookup returns CDR1 MDHEN and CDR2 SYDVKM. The CDR3 bases are TGTGCCAGCAGTCCCCCCACTAGCGGGAGTTGGAACGAGCAGTACTTC. It yields the protein CASSPPTSGSWNEQYF.

This clone was recorded only once. The chain combines TRBV6-2 or TRBV6-3 with TRBJ2-5; D gene uncertain. This CDR3 has 13 amino acids. Between the trimmed V and J ends, which lost 5 bases and 0 bases, there was a span of 7 bases. Germline-derived CDR1 and CDR2 are MNHEY and SVGEGT. The CDR3 spells CASSQQNQETQYF. CDR3 bases: TGTGCCAGCAGTCAACAAAACCAAGAGACCCAGTACTTC.

The chain couples TRBV24-1 to TRBJ1-1, with 7 nucleotides matching TRBD1. V shed 5 bases and J 3 bases; nucleotides not matched to a gene: 8. This CDR3 is 15 amino acids long. CDR1 KGHDR and CDR2 SFDVKD come from the germline V gene. CDR3 in amino acids: CATSATGDTHTEAFF. DNA of the CDR3: TGTGCCACCAGTGCCACAGGGGACACCCACACTGAAGCTTTCTTT.

This sequence joins TRBV4-1 and TRBJ2-1; weak D call: TRBD1 (6 bases). Germline-derived CDR1 and CDR2 are MGHRA and YSYEKL. The V gene lost 8 bases and the J gene lost 1 base, with 15 bases spanning the gap. The length of the CDR3 is 15 residues. The DNA for the CDR3 is TGCGCCAGCGCACTAGGACAGTTGTCCTACAATGAGCAGTTCTTC. This gives the protein CASALGQLSYNEQFF.

The V call is TRBV12-3 or TRBV12-4, the J call TRBJ2-1; no firm D call. The CDR3 is 13 amino acids. The germline V and J ends were trimmed by 1 base and 3 bases, with 4 bases remaining between them. The CDR3 nucleotides are TGTGCCAGCAGTTTAGGTTTCTACAATGAGCAGTTCTTC. Its protein product is CASSLGFYNEQFF.